The sample holds a few counts of the clone carrying this T cell receptor beta chain. The sample comes from a study of early T cells in non-severe SARS-CoV-2 infection. Individual cDNA molecules each received unique molecular identifiers attached to them. MiXCR was run by TCRdb on the 5' RACE reads, yielding one entry per CDR3 protein. The sample lists tens of thousands of distinct CDR3 sequences, approximately 11% occurring once. The CDR3 spans 15 residues. J was trimmed by 4 bases and V by 4 bases; bases with no gene match: 8. Germline V gene data show CDR1 as SGHRS and CDR2 as YFSETQ. The rearrangement uses TRBV5-1 and TRBJ2-1, with 7 bases lining up with TRBD2. The sample consisted of whole blood. The receptor comes from an adult who was a healthcare worker with PCR-confirmed SARS-CoV-2 infection or an uninfected control (not recorded which). This chain's CDR3 is CASSPASGLYNEQFF. The CDR3 DNA follows: TGCGCCAGCAGCCCCGCTAGCGGACTATACAATGAGCAGTTCTTC.